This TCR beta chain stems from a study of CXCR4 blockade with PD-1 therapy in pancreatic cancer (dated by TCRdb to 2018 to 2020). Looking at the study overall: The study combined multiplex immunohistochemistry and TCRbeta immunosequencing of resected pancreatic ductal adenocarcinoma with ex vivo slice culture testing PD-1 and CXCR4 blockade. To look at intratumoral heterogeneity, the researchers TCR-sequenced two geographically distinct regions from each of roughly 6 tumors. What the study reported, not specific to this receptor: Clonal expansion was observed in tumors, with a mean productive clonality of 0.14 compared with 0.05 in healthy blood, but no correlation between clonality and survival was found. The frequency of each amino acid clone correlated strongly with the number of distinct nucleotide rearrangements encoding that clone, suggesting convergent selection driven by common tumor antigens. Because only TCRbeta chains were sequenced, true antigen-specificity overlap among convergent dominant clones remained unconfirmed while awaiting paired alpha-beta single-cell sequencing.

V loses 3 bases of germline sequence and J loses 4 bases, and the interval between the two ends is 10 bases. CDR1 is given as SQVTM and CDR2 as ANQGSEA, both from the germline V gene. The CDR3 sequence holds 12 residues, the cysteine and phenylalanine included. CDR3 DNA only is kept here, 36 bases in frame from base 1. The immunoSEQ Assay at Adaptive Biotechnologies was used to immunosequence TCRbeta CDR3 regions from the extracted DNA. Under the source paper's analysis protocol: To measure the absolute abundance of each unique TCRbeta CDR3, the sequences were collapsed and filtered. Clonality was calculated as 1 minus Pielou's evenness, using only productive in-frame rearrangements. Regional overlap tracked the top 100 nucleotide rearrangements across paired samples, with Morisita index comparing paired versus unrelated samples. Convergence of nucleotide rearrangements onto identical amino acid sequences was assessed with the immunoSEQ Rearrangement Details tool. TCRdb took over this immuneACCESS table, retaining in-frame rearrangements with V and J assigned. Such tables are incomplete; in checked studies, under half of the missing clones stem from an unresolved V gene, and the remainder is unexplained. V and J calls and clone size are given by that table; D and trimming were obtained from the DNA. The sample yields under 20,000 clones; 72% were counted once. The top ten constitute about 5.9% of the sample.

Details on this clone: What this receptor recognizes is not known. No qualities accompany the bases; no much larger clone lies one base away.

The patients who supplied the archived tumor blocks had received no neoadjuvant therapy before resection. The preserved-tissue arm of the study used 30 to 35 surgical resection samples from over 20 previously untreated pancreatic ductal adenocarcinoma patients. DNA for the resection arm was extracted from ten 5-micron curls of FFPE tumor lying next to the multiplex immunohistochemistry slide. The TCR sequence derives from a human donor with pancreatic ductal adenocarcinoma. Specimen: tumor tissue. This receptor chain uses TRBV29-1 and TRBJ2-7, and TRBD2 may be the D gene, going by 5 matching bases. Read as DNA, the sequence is TGCAGCGTTGAGAACAGAGGGTACGAGCAGTACTTC. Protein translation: CSVENRGYEQYF.